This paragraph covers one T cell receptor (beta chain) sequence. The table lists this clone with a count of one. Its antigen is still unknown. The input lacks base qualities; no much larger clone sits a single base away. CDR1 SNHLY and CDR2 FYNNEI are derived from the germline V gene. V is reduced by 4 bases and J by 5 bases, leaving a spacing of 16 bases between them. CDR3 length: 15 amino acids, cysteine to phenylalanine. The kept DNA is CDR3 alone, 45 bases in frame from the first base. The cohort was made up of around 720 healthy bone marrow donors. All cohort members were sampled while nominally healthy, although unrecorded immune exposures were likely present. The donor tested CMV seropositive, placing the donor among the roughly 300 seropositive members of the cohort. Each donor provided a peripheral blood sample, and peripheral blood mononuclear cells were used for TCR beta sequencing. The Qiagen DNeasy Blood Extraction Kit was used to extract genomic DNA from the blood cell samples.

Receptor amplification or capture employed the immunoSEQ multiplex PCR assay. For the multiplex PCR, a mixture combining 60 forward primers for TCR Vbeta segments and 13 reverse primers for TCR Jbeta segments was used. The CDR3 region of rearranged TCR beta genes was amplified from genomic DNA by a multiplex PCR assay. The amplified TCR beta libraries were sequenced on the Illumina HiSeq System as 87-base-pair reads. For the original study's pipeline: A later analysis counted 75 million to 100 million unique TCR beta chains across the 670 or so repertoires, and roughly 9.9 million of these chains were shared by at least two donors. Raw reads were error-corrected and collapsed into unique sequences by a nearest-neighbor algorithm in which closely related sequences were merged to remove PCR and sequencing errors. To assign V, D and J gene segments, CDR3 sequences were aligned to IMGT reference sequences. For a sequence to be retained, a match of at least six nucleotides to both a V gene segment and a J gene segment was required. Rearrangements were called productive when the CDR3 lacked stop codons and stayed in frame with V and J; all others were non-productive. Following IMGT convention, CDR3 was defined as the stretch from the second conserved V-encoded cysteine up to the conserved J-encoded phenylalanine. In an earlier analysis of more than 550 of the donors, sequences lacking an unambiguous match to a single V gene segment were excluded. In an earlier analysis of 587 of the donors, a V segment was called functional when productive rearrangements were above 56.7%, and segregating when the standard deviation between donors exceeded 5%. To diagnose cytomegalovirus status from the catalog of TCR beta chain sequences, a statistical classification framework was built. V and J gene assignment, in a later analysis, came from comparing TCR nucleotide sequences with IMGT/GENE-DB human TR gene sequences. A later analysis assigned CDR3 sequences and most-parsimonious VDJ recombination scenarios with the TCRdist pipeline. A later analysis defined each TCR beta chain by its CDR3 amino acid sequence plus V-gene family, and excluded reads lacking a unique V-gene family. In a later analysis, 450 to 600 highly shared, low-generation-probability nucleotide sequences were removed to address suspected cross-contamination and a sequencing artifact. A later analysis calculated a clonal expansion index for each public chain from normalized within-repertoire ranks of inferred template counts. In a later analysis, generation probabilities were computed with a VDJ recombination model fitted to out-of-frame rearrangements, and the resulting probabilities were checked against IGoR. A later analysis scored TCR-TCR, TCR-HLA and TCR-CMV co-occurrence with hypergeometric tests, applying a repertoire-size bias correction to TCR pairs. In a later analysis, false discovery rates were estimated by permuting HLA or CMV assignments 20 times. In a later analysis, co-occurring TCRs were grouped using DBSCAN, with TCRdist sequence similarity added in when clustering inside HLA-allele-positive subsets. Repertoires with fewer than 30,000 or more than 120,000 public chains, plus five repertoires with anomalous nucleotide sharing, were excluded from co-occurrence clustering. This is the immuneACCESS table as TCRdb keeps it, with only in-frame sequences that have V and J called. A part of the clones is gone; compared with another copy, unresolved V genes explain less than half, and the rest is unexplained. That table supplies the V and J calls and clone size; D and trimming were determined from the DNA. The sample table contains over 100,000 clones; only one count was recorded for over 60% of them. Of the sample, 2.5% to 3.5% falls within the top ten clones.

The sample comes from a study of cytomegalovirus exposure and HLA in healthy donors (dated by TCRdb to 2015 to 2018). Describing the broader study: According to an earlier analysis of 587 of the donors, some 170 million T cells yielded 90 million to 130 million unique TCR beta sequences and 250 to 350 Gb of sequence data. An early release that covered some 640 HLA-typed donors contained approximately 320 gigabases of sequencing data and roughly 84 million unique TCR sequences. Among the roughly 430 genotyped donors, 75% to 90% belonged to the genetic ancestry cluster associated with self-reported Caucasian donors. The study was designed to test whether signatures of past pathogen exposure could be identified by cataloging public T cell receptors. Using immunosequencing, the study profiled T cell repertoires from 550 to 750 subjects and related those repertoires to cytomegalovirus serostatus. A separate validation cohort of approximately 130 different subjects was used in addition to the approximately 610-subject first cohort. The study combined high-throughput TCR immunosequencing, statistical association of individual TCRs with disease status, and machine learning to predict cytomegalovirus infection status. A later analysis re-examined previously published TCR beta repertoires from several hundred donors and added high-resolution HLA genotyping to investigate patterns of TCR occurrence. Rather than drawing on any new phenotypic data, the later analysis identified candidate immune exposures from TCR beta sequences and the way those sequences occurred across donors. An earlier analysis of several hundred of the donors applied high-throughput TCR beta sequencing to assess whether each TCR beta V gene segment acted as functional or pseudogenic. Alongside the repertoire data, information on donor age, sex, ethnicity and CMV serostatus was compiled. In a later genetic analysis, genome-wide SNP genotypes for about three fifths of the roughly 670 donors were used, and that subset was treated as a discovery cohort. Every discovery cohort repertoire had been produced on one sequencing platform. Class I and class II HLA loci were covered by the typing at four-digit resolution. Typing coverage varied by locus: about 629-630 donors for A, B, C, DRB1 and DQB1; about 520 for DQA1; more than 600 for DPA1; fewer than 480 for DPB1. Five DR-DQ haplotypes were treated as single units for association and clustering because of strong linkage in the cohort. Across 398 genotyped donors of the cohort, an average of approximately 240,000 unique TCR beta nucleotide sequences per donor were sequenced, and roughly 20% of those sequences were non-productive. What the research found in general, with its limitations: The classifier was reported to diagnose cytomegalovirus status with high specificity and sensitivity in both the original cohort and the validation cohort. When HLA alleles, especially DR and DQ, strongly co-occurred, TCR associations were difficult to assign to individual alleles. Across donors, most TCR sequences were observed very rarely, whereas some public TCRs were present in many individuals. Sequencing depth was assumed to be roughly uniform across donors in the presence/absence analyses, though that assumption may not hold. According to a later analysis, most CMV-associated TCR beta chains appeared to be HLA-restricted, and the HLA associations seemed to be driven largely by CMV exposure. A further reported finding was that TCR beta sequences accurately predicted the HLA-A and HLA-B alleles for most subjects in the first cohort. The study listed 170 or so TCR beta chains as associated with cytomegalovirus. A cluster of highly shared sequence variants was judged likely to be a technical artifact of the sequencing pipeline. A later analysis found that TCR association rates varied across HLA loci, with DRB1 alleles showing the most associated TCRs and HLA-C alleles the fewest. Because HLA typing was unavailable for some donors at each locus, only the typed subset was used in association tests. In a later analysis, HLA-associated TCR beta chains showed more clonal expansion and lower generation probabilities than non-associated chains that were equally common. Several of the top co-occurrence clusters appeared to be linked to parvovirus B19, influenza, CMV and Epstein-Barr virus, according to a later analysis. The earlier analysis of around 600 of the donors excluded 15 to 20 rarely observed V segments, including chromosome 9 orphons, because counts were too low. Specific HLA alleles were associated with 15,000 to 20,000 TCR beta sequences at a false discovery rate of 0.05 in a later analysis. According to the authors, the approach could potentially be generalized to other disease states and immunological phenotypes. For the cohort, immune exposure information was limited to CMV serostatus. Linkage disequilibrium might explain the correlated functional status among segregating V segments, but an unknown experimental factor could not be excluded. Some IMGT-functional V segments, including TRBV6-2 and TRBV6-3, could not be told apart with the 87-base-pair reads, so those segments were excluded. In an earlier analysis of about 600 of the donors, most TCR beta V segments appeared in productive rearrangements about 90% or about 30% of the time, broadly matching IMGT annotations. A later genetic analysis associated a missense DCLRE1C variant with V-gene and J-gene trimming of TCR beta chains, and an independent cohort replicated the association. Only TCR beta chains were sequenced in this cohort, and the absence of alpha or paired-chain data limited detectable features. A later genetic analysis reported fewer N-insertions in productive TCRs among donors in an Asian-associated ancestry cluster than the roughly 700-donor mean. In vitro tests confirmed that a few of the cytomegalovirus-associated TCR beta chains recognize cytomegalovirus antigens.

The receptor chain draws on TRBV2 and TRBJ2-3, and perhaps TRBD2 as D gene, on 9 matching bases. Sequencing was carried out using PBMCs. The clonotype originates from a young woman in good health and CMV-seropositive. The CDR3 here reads CASSGLAGQVDTQYF. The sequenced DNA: TGTGCCAGCAGTGGGCTAGCGGGACAGGTAGATACGCAGTATTTT. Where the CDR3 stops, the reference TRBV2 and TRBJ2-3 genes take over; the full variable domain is EPEVTQTPSHQVTQMGQEVILRCVPISNHLYFYWYRQILGQKVEFLVSFYNNEISEKSEIFDDQFSVERPDGSNFTLKIRSTKLEDSAMYFCASSGLAGQVDTQYFGPGTRLTVL.